The entry below gives a single T cell receptor (beta chain) sequence along with its context. The entry originates in a study of blood T cell repertoires in COVID-19. Some clones are missing from TCRdb's copy, which holds only in-frame ones; the method was immunoSEQ multiplex PCR. The sample consists of approximately 65,000 clones, approximately 80% of them appearing once. The CDR3 totals 14 residues. Trimming took 5 bases from V and 3 from J; bases not matched to a gene: 4. CDR1 is SNHLY and CDR2 is FYNNEI in the germline V gene. Sequencing was carried out using PBMCs or T cells enriched from blood (not recorded which). The chain links TRBV2 to TRBJ1-2; 9 nucleotides agree with TRBD1. This clonotype was sampled from a woman aged 40 to 49 with acute COVID-19. CDR3 nucleotide sequence: TGTGCCAGCAGTAGAGACAGGGGGGACTATGGCTACACCTTC. Its translation is CASSRDRGDYGYTF.